This T cell receptor beta chain was sequenced for a study of blood T cell repertoires in COVID-19. The V gene's germline CDR1 is SNHLY and CDR2 FYNNEI. The CDR3 consists of 14 residues. With 5 bases removed from V and 4 bases from J, the gap between germline ends came to 14 bases. Authors' data handling: Nucleated cell number was recorded as an estimate derived from reference gene primer amplification. Only in-frame clones appear in the TCRdb table, and some are missing; sequencing was by immunoSEQ multiplex PCR. From that table come the V and J calls and clone size; the DNA was used to work out D and trimming. The table shows tens of thousands of clones, with about 88% occurring only once.

Sequencing input: peripheral blood. The sequence derives from a human donor in a cohort sampled during active COVID-19. The gene calls are TRBV2 and TRBJ1-2; D perhaps matches TRBD1 (6 bases). The CDR3 loop is CASSKDRTSYGYTF. DNA of the CDR3: TGTGCCAGCAGTAAAGACAGGACCTCCTATGGCTACACCTTC. Based on the CDR3 plus reference TRBV2 and TRBJ1-2, the full variable domain is EPEVTQTPSHQVTQMGQEVILRCVPISNHLYFYWYRQILGQKVEFLVSFYNNEISEKSEIFDDQFSVERPDGSNFTLKIRSTKLEDSAMYFCASSKDRTSYGYTFGSGTRLTVV.